A single sample is the source of the 4 T cell receptor beta chains below, sequenced in a study of T cell changes during pregnancy in multiple sclerosis. Data came from immunoSEQ multiplex PCR; TCRdb stores just in-frame clones and leaves some out. The table has 45,000 to 60,000 clones, more than 85% seen once. Here the sequenced sample was peripheral blood, taken after pregnancy. These TCRs come from a female donor in good health, enrolled as a control in a pregnancy study.

A single count supports this clone. The V gene is TRBV7-7, the J gene TRBJ2-3; TRBD2 agrees at 7 bases. Germline CDR1 SSHAT, CDR2 FNYEAQ (reference sequence). The trim removed 1 base at V and 5 bases at J, leaving 6 bases unmatched. The CDR3 is 15 residues long. The CDR3: CASSLGGGGGDTQYF. The CDR3 bases are TGTGCCAGCAGCTTAGGTGGCGGGGGTGGAGATACGCAGTATTTT. Filled out from reference TRBV7-7 and TRBJ2-3, the complete variable domain reads GAGVSQSPRYKVTKRGQDVTLRCDPISSHATLYWYQQALGQGPEFLTYFNYEAQPDKSGLPSDRFSAERPEGSISTLTIQRTEQRDSAMYRCASSLGGGGGDTQYFGPGTRLTVL.

V gene TRBV5-1 combines with J gene TRBJ2-2, with TRBD1 matching over 8 bases. The V gene end was trimmed by 0 bases and the J gene end by 13 bases; junction bases not matched to a gene: 5. Germline CDR1 reads SGHRS; CDR2 reads YFSETQ. This CDR3 has 13 residues. DNA of the CDR3: TGCGCCAGCAGCTTGGCGCAGGGGGCTGGGCTGTTTTTT. It encodes CASSLAQGAGLFF.

This chain links TRBV4-3 with TRBJ2-1, with TRBD2 matching over 10 bases. The V gene end was trimmed by 3 bases and the J gene end by 3 bases; junction bases not matched to a gene: 5. Per germline, CDR1 LGHNA and CDR2 YSLEER. This CDR3 is built from 16 residues. DNA for the CDR3: TGCGCCAGCAGCCAGGGCGTAGCGGGAGGCTACAATGAGCAGTTCTTC. As protein: CASSQGVAGGYNEQFF.

The chain links TRBV6-1 to TRBJ1-1; D remains ambiguous. V gave up 2 bases and J gave up 3 bases, with 13 bases separating them. CDR1 and CDR2 (germline): MNHNS, SASEGT. This CDR3 comprises 15 residues. This CDR3 reads CASSELAREDTEAFF. The DNA of the CDR3 is TGTGCCAGCAGTGAATTGGCCCGGGAGGACACTGAAGCTTTCTTT.